Listed here are 13 T cell receptor beta chains from one sample, sequenced in a study of CXCR3-negative and CXCR3-positive naive CD8 T cells. The method, 5' RACE with UMI labels, was used to prepare the TRB cDNA libraries. With the 5' RACE reads reprocessed, TCRdb shows one record per CDR3 protein and no DNA. This sample's clone table lists under 85,000 distinct CDR3 sequences. Material for sequencing was naive CXCR3- CD8+ T cells from blood. Subset given: CD45RO-CCR7+CD27+CD95- naive CD8+ T cells lacking CXCR3 (TNR3-). The receptor set was obtained from a human donor in good health. Some clones in this sample may be carry-over from other donors' samples.

This sequence joins TRBV7-9 and TRBJ1-2; lacking DNA, the TRBD1 call made by TCRdb goes unchecked. CDR1 is SEHNR and CDR2 is FQNEAQ in the germline V gene (reference sequence). This CDR3 has 14 amino acids. The CDR3: CASSSGGAYYGYTF.

The CDR3 spells CASSHQTGASTDTQYF. The genes are TRBV7-9 and TRBJ2-3; TCRdb reports TRBD1, a call that lacks DNA to check it against. The CDR3 has 16 amino acids. Germline CDR1 SEHNR, CDR2 FQNEAQ (reference sequence). Full variable domain (remainder filled in from reference TRBV7-9 and TRBJ2-3): DTGVSQNPRHKITKRGQNVTFRCDPISEHNRLYWYRQTLGQGPEFLTYFQNEAQLEKSRLLSDRFSAERPKGSFSTLEIQRTEQGDSAMYLCASSHQTGASTDTQYFGPGTRLTVL.

V usage is TRBV29-1 and J usage is TRBJ2-7; TCRdb calls TRBD1, which cannot be checked without DNA. The germline V gene encodes CDR1 SQVTM and CDR2 ANQGSEA. This CDR3 has 13 residues. The CDR3 reads CSAKTRGEREQYF.

This chain links TRBV12-3 or TRBV12-4 with TRBJ2-1. This CDR3 contains 15 residues. CDR3 sequence: CASSLLTGPNNEQFF.

V and J are TRBV7-2 and TRBJ2-7; the D call from TCRdb, TRBD1, cannot be confirmed without DNA. CDR3 length: 15 amino acids. Germline V gives CDR1 SGHTA, CDR2 FQGNSA. CDR3 residues: CASSYYPGSSYEQYF.

V gene TRBV9 combines with J gene TRBJ2-3; the TCRdb D gene call, TRBD2, has no DNA to confirm it. Germline V gene lookup returns CDR1 SGDLS and CDR2 YYNGEE. The CDR3 is 15 residues long. The chain's CDR3 is CASSVLAGRTDTQYF.

This rearrangement joins TRBV27 to TRBJ2-7; the TCRdb call, TRBD1, lacks DNA for checking. Germline V gives CDR1 MNHEY, CDR2 SMNVEV (reference sequence). This CDR3 comprises 14 residues. CDR3 sequence reads: CASSFSLTPGEQYF.

The V gene is TRBV13, the J gene TRBJ2-7. The CDR3 covers 16 residues. Germline V gene data show CDR1 as PRHDT and CDR2 as FYEKMQ (reference sequence). This CDR3 is CASSSMLGLASYEQYF.

This chain connects TRBV11-1 to TRBJ2-7; there is no DNA to check the TCRdb D call of TRBD1. CDR3 length equals 16 residues. Germline V CDR1 and CDR2: SGHAT, FQDESV (reference sequence). CDR3 in amino acids: CASSEEGTGSPYEQYF.

The chain combines TRBV28 with TRBJ1-2. CDR3 size: 13 residues. Germline V gives CDR1 MDHEN, CDR2 SYDVKM. CDR3 sequence: CASSLSSVLGYTF.

The CDR3 region is CSVGGDSLYGYTF. V and J are TRBV29-1 and TRBJ1-2; TCRdb's D call of TRBD1 is untestable without DNA. The CDR3 covers 13 residues. Germline V gene sequence: CDR1 SQVTM, CDR2 ANQGSEA.

V is TRBV6-5 and J is TRBJ1-5; TCRdb returns TRBD1, unconfirmable since there is no DNA. The CDR3 contains 14 residues. Germline CDR1 is MNHEY and CDR2 is SVGAGI. The CDR3 sequence is CASSYRGGNQPQHF.

The chain uses TRBV3-1 and TRBJ2-7. The CDR3 sequence is 15 residues long. Germline CDR1 reads LGHDT; CDR2 reads YNNKEL (reference sequence). The CDR3 loop is CASSQLDRGSYEQYF.